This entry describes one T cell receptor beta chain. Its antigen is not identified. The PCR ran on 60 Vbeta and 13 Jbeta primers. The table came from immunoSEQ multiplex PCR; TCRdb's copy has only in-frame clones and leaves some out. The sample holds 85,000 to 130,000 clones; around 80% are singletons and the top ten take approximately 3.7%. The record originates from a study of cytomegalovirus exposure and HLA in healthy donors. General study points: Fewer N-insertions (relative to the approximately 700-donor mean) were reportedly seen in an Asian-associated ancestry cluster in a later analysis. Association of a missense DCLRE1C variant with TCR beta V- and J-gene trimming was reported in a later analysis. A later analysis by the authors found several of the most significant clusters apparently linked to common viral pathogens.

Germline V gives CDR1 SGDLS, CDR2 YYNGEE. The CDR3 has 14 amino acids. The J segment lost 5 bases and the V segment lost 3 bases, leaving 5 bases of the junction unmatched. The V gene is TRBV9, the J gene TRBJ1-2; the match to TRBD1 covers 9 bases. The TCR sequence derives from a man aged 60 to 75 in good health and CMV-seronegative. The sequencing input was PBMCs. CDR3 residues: CASSAGTGPYGYTF. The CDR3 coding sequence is TGTGCCAGCAGCGCTGGGACAGGGCCATATGGCTACACCTTC. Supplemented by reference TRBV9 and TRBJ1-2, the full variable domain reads DSGVTQTPKHLITATGQRVTLRCSPRSGDLSVYWYQQSLDQGLQFLIQYYNGEERAKGNILERFSAQQFPDLHSELNLSSLELGDSALYFCASSAGTGPYGYTFGSGTRLTVV.